These 7 T cell receptor beta chains were all obtained from the same sample, sequenced in a study of a mutant IDH1 vaccine in newly diagnosed glioma. Only in-frame clones appear in the TCRdb table, and some are missing; sequencing was by immunoSEQ multiplex PCR. The table includes approximately 50,000 clones, 80% to 90% detected once. Antigens for these TCRs are unknown. Time point of the sample: week 35, safety follow-up. With topical imiquimod, each dose of the vaccine consisted of 300 ug of mutant IDH1 20-mer peptide. This material consisted of PBMCs, taken from a glioma patient whose treatment included an IDH1 peptide vaccine. Receptor source: a man aged 35-49 years with glioma.

This chain links TRBV7-2 with TRBJ2-7; 8 bases match TRBD2. The CDR3 contains 15 residues. Germline V gene data show CDR1 as SGHTA and CDR2 as FQGNSA. The J segment lost 4 bases and the V segment lost 5 bases, leaving 10 bases of the junction unmatched. The CDR3 nucleotides read TGTGCCAGCAGCCCTCCCTGGACTAGCAGGTACGAGCAGTACTTC. Translated: CASSPPWTSRYEQYF.

The chain recombines TRBV23-1 with TRBJ1-5, with TRBD1 identical over 8 bases. TRBV23-1 is treated as an ORF (open reading frame) with a function not yet certain. V shed 4 bases, J shed 4 bases, and the junction held 6 bases outside the gene matches. The CDR3 sequence is 15 residues long. The CDR3 DNA follows: TGCGCCAGCAGTCGAACCGACAGGGGAAATCAGCCCCAGCATTTT. This translates into CASSRTDRGNQPQHF.

About this clone itself: In the same sample, other DNA sequences code for this CDR3. The V gene is TRBV9, the J gene TRBJ1-5; D is uncertain. This CDR3 contains 13 residues. V lost 0 bases and J 6 bases, leaving 7 bases between the germline ends. Germline lookup yields CDR1 SGDLS and CDR2 YYNGEE. The CDR3 region has the DNA TGTGCCAGCAGCGTAGGAGGCAGTCAGCCCCAGCATTTT. Translation gives CASSVGGSQPQHF.

V gene TRBV6-6 combines with J gene TRBJ2-5; D unresolved. Germline V gives CDR1 MNHNY, CDR2 SVGAGI (reference sequence). The V and J ends lost 0 bases and 9 bases respectively, with 8 bases between them. The CDR3 is made up of 12 amino acids. In DNA, the CDR3 is TGTGCCAGCAGTTACTCTGCCCAACCCCAGTACTTC. Its translation is CASSYSAQPQYF.

V usage is TRBV7-8 and J usage is TRBJ2-3; D gene uncertain. Germline CDR1 and CDR2: SGHVS and FQNEAQ. The V gene lost 5 bases and the J gene lost 4 bases, with 19 bases spanning the gap. The CDR3 totals 16 residues. CDR3 sequence: CASSPARVLRPDTQYF. CDR3 coding DNA: TGTGCCAGCAGCCCGGCAAGGGTGTTGCGGCCAGATACGCAGTATTTT.

The chain recombines TRBV9 with TRBJ1-1; D gene uncertain. The germline V gene has CDR1 SGDLS and CDR2 YYNGEE. V was pared by 0 bases and J by 11 bases, with 14 bases between. The CDR3 is made up of 13 amino acids. The CDR3 loop is CASSVAGAHEAFF. CDR3 nucleotide sequence: TGTGCCAGCAGCGTAGCCGGAGCCCATGAGGCTTTCTTT.

A single count supports this clone. The chain employs TRBV29-1 and TRBJ1-1; TRBD1 might be the D (5 bases). The V gene lost 3 bases and the J gene lost 5 bases, with 7 bases spanning the gap. Germline CDR1 is SQVTM and CDR2 is ANQGSEA. This CDR3 region has 11 residues. In DNA form, the CDR3 reads TGCAGCGTTGACTGGGGGACTGAAGCTTTCTTT. Protein product: CSVDWGTEAFF.